This TCR beta chain was retrieved from a study of T-cell memory formation after mild COVID-19. One entry per CDR3 protein results from TCRdb running MiXCR on the 5' RACE reads. The data show about 290,000 distinct CDR3 sequences, approximately 15% seen once. Trimming stripped 4 bases from V and 4 bases from J, with 17 bases between. Germline CDR1 is SGDLS and CDR2 is YYNGEE. The CDR3 loop spans 15 amino acids. This chain joins TRBV9 and TRBJ1-2, with D hard to call. The specimen sequenced was PBMCs or a T cell subset sorted from them (not recorded which). The origin of this receptor is a man aged 18 to 29 who had mild COVID-19 (a few samples of this study predate the infection). Cell type and time point are not known. In nucleotides, the CDR3 is TGTGCCAGCAGCTTCCGTCCGGATACCCTCTATGGCTACACCTTC. Translating gives CASSFRPDTLYGYTF.